The 11 T cell receptor beta chains below all came from one sample that was sequenced in a study of Siglec-9 on CD8 T cells in melanoma. The assay was immunoSEQ multiplex PCR, and TCRdb's table has in-frame clones only and misses some. The sample carries 30,000 to 45,000 clones, 80% to 85% recorded once. Specimen: Siglec-9- CD8+ T cells sorted from blood. The receptors here all came from a human donor in good health.

The CDR3 DNA is TGTGCCAGCAGCGTAGCCGCGGCCGGGGAGCTGTTTTTT. This encodes CASSVAAAGELFF. This chain joins TRBV9 and TRBJ2-2; D gene unclear. The CDR3 extends over 13 amino acids. V was trimmed by 0 bases and J by 6 bases, leaving 6 bases between them. Germline CDR1 and CDR2: SGDLS and YYNGEE.

The V call is TRBV27, the J call TRBJ1-1; possibly TRBD1 for D (6 bases). Germline values: CDR1 MNHEY, CDR2 SMNVEV (reference sequence). V was clipped by 4 bases and J by 8 bases, with 14 bases between them. This CDR3 is 13 amino acids long. The CDR3 DNA follows: TGTGCCAGCAGTTCCTACAGGGCTCTCGAAGCTTTCTTT. Translating it yields CASSSYRALEAFF.

This clone was found a few times. The CDR3 DNA follows: TGTGCCAGCAGTGAAATCTCGTCTCTCTCTTTCTTT. This codes for CASSEISSLSFF. The V call is TRBV2, the J call TRBJ1-1, with D hard to call. The V end lost 2 bases, the J end lost 12 bases, and 13 bases lay between the germline ends. CDR1 SNHLY and CDR2 FYNNEI come from the germline V gene. CDR3 size: 12 residues.

The DNA for the CDR3 is TGCAGTGCTAGTTCCGGGAGCCCCCAGCATTTT. Translated: CSASSGSPQHF. The rearrangement joins TRBV20-1 to TRBJ1-5, with D unresolved. V was cut by 3 bases and J by 10 bases, with 10 bases left in between. The CDR3 is made up of 11 amino acids. The germline gives CDR1 DFQATT, CDR2 SNEGSKA (reference sequence).

This chain connects TRBV7-9 to TRBJ1-4; D gene unclear. CDR3 length equals 15 residues. V was shortened by 3 bases and J by 4 bases, with 12 bases between the two germline ends. Germline CDR1 is SEHNR and CDR2 is FQNEAQ (reference sequence). The CDR3 DNA reads TGTGCCAGCAGCTTGGACCCTGGTGGTAATGAAAAACTGTTTTTT. Encoded protein: CASSLDPGGNEKLFF.

The V call is TRBV27, the J call TRBJ1-2, with 8 bases identical to TRBD1. Germline lookup yields CDR1 MNHEY and CDR2 SMNVEV (reference sequence). The V and J ends lost 6 bases and 4 bases, in that order; junction bases with no gene match: 4. The CDR3 has 13 residues. The DNA of the CDR3 is TGTGCCAGCAGCCCGGACAGGGCCTATGGCTACACCTTC. It translates to CASSPDRAYGYTF.

This chain links TRBV18 with TRBJ2-6, with 7 bases matching TRBD1. Trimming cost V 3 bases and J 4 bases; bases outside gene matches: 18. The CDR3 sequence is 20 residues long. Germline V gives CDR1 KGHSH, CDR2 LQKENI. CDR3 bases: TGTGCCAGCTCACCGGCGGACCGGGACAGTGGTTCGAGGGGGGCCAACGTCCTGACTTTC. Translated: CASSPADRDSGSRGANVLTF.

V and J are TRBV5-4 and TRBJ1-3, with D hard to call. The CDR3 consists of 16 residues. Germline V lookup: CDR1 SGHNT, CDR2 YYREEE (reference sequence). Trimming shortened V by 4 bases and J by 3 bases, and 17 bases separated the two germline ends. The CDR3: CASSLDGGYFGNTIYF. For the CDR3, the DNA is TGTGCCAGCAGCCTGGATGGCGGATACTTTGGAAACACCATATATTTT.

This clone was counted between two and nine times. The chain employs TRBV5-6 and TRBJ1-1; D possibly corresponds to TRBD1 (6 bases). This CDR3 has 15 residues. The ends were cut back, 0 bases at V and 4 bases at J, with 13 bases in the middle. The germline gives CDR1 SGHDT, CDR2 YYEEEE. CDR3 bases: TGTGCCAGCAGCTTGGAAGGGGAAGGGGGCACTGAAGCTTTCTTT. Its translation: CASSLEGEGGTEAFF. Full variable domain (outside the CDR3, taken from reference TRBV5-6 and TRBJ1-1): DAGVTQSPTHLIKTRGQQVTLRCSPKSGHDTVSWYQQALGQGPQFIFQYYEEEERQRGNFPDRFSGHQFPNYSSELNVNALLLGDSALYLCASSLEGEGGTEAFFGQGTRLTVV.

V gene TRBV19 combines with J gene TRBJ1-5; D is unresolved. V gave up 6 bases and J gave up 9 bases, with 15 bases separating them. The CDR3 consists of 13 residues. Germline values: CDR1 LNHDA, CDR2 SQIVND (reference sequence). DNA of the CDR3: TGTGCCAGTAGCCCGAACCACGTTTGGCCCCAGCATTTT. Its translation: CASSPNHVWPQHF.

The rearrangement links TRBV28 to TRBJ1-1; the D gene is possibly TRBD1 (5 bases). The V gene lost 7 bases and the J gene lost 0 bases, with 15 bases spanning the gap. This CDR3 contains 15 residues. Germline CDR1 reads MDHEN; CDR2 reads SYDVKM. CDR3 sequence (DNA): TGTGCCAGCACCTCGGGGGACTCACTGAACACTGAAGCTTTCTTT. It yields the protein CASTSGDSLNTEAFF. Based on the CDR3 plus reference TRBV28 and TRBJ1-1, the full variable domain is DVKVTQSSRYLVKRTGEKVFLECVQDMDHENMFWYRQDPGLGLRLIYFSYDVKMKEKGDIPEGYSVSREKKERFSLILESASTNQTSMYLCASTSGDSLNTEAFFGQGTRLTVV.